One T cell receptor beta chain is described in this entry. Antigen: not known. These data belong to a study of Ad26.COV2.S vaccination and SARS-CoV-2 variants. Study-wide context: Intramuscular Ad26.COV2.S at 5x10^10 or 1x10^11 viral particles.

Points from the study as a whole: There was a possibility that the TCR breadth and depth analyses underestimated total T cell responses. Vaccine and placebo recipients had similar non-spike TCR breadth.

Sequencing was performed with immunoSEQ multiplex PCR; in TCRdb, only in-frame clones are kept and a portion is missing. Here the sample spans 290,000 or so clones, about 89% being singletons. Germline values: CDR1 MDHEN, CDR2 SYDVKM. The CDR3 runs to 14 residues. The V and J ends lost 6 bases and 2 bases, in that order; junction bases with no gene match: 7. Treatment here: roughly 18 received Ad26.COV2.S at low or high dose, single or two shots; five or six received placebo; per-sample allocation not given. On day 63 after the first injection, vaccine and placebo recipients gave samples. Aged 18-55 years, donor was enrolled in Boston in 2020.

The TCR sequence derives from a person between 18 and 59 years old who received the Ad26.COV2.S COVID-19 vaccine or a placebo. The sequencing here drew on peripheral blood, taken in a trial of Ad26.COV2.S vaccine versus placebo. V and J are TRBV28 and TRBJ2-7; TRBD1 matches at 7 bases. The CDR3 region is CASRRTGATYEQYF. DNA of the CDR3: TGTGCCAGCAGGCGGACAGGCGCTACCTACGAGCAGTACTTC.